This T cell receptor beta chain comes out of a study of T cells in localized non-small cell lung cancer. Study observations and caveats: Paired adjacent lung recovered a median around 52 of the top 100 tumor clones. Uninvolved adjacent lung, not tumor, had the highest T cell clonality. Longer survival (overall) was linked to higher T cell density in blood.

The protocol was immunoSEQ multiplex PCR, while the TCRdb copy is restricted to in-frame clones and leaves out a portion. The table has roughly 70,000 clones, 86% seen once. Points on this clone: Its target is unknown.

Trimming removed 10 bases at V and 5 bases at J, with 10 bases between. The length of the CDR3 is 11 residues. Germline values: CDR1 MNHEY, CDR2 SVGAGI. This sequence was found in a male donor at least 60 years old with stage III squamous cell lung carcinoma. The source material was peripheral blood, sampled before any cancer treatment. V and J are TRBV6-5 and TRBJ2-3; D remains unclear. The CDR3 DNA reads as TGTGCCATTAAGGACCGAGATACGCAGTATTTT. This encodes CAIKDRDTQYF.